Listed below are T cell receptor beta chains from one sample, sequenced in a study of blood T cell repertoires in COVID-19. The table came from immunoSEQ multiplex PCR; TCRdb's copy has only in-frame clones and leaves some out. This sample has approximately 150,000 clones; around 84% occur once, and the top ten carry over 5%. The specimen sequenced was peripheral blood. These receptor sequences come from a woman aged 45-65 years with COVID-19, enrolled during active disease. Both conserved end residues are part of each CDR3. D genes are given only for firm matches. Size values are once, few and many counts, or a class for expanded clones, and some rows have none.

CDR3: CASSPSQGRATYEQYF
DNA: TGTGCCAGCTCACCATCCCAAGGGAGGGCTACCTACGAGCAGTACTTC
size: .
V: TRBV18
D: TRBD2
J: TRBJ2-7

CDR3: CASSSGTGHITYEQYF
DNA: TGTGCCAGTAGTTCTGGGACAGGGCATATTACCTACGAGCAGTACTTC
size: once
V: TRBV19
D: TRBD1
J: TRBJ2-7

CDR3: CASSQEGGGPEAFF
DNA: TGTGCCAGCAGCCAAGAGGGCGGGGGCCCAGAAGCTTTCTTT
size: .
V: TRBV3-1/TRBV3-2
D: .
J: TRBJ1-1

CDR3: CASSEERWVGEVSPLHF
DNA: TGTGCCAGCAGTGAAGAAAGGTGGGTGGGGGAGGTTTCACCCCTCCACTTT
size: .
V: TRBV6-1
D: .
J: TRBJ1-6

CDR3: CASSRPGQGFYEQYF
DNA: TGTGCCAGCAGCCGGCCCGGACAGGGGTTCTACGAGCAGTACTTC
size: .
V: TRBV4-2
D: TRBD1
J: TRBJ2-7

CDR3: CASSSDRGSEQYF
DNA: TGTGCCAGCAGCTCCGACAGGGGTAGCGAGCAGTACTTC
size: .
V: TRBV7-2
D: TRBD1
J: TRBJ2-7

CDR3: CASSKDRVGYTF
DNA: TGTGCCAGCAGCAAGGACAGGGTGGGCTACACCTTC
size: .
V: TRBV7-3
D: TRBD1
J: TRBJ1-2

CDR3: CASSTQDRGPNQPQHF
DNA: TGTGCCAGTAGTACCCAGGACAGGGGACCCAATCAGCCCCAGCATTTT
size: .
V: TRBV19
D: TRBD1
J: TRBJ1-5

CDR3: CASSFQAGTAYEQYF
DNA: TGTGCCAGCAGTTTCCAGGCCGGGACAGCCTACGAGCAGTACTTC
size: .
V: TRBV27
D: TRBD1
J: TRBJ2-7

CDR3: CASSQHPLAGGTYEQYF
DNA: TGCGCCAGCAGCCAACATCCACTAGCGGGGGGAACTTACGAGCAGTACTTC
size: .
V: TRBV4-3
D: TRBD2
J: TRBJ2-7

CDR3: CAWHLNYGYTF
DNA: TGTGCCTGGCACTTAAACTATGGCTACACCTTC
size: .
V: TRBV30
D: .
J: TRBJ1-2

CDR3: CAISDRQETQYF
DNA: TGTGCCATCAGTGATCGGCAAGAGACCCAGTACTTC
size: .
V: TRBV10-3
D: .
J: TRBJ2-5

CDR3: CASRRWTSGTRTDTQYF
DNA: TGTGCCAGCAGGCGATGGACTAGCGGGACCCGCACAGATACGCAGTATTTT
size: .
V: TRBV2
D: TRBD2
J: TRBJ2-3

CDR3: CASSAPRGLGANSKNIQYF
DNA: TGTGCCAGCAGCGCCCCCCGGGGATTGGGGGCGAACAGCAAAAACATTCAGTACTTC
size: few
V: TRBV11-3
D: .
J: TRBJ2-4

CDR3: CASSLTGQGESMGRYEQYF
DNA: TGTGCCAGCAGCTTAACAGGACAGGGAGAGAGTATGGGTCGTTACGAGCAGTACTTC
size: .
V: TRBV7-9
D: TRBD1
J: TRBJ2-7

CDR3: CASSSTTPSNQPQHF
DNA: TGTGCCAGCAGTTCAACAACCCCTAGCAATCAGCCCCAGCATTTT
size: .
V: TRBV28
D: .
J: TRBJ1-5

CDR3: CASSSGLASLPSTDTQYF
DNA: TGTGCCAGCAGCTCGGGACTAGCGTCCCTCCCTAGCACAGATACGCAGTATTTT
size: .
V: TRBV7-2
D: TRBD2
J: TRBJ2-3

CDR3: CASAGTSLNEQFF
DNA: TGTGCCTCCGCGGGGACTAGCTTGAATGAGCAGTTCTTC
size: .
V: TRBV30
D: TRBD2
J: TRBJ2-1

CDR3: CAWSLTGRHEQYF
DNA: TGTGCCTGGAGCTTGACAGGGAGGCACGAGCAGTACTTC
size: .
V: TRBV30
D: .
J: TRBJ2-7

CDR3: CSVEPGTVQETQYF
DNA: TGCAGCGTGGAACCGGGGACAGTCCAAGAGACCCAGTACTTC
size: many
V: TRBV29-1
D: TRBD1
J: TRBJ2-5

CDR3: CASSFATGLAYEQYF
DNA: TGTGCCAGCAGCTTTGCGACAGGCTTAGCCTACGAGCAGTACTTC
size: few
V: TRBV5-5
D: .
J: TRBJ2-7

CDR3: CASSPDRGGTEAFF
DNA: TGTGCCAGCAGCCCGGACAGGGGTGGGACTGAAGCTTTCTTT
size: .
V: TRBV11-3
D: TRBD1
J: TRBJ1-1

CDR3: CASSLDMTGKETQYF
DNA: TGTGCCAGCAGCTTAGATATGACAGGGAAAGAGACCCAGTACTTC
size: .
V: TRBV11-2
D: TRBD1
J: TRBJ2-5

CDR3: CAWRGGGALKQYF
DNA: TGTGCCTGGAGGGGCGGGGGGGCCCTTAAGCAGTACTTC
size: .
V: TRBV30
D: TRBD2
J: TRBJ2-7

CDR3: CASSFDSGLETQYF
DNA: TGTGCCAGCAGCTTCGATTCGGGATTGGAGACCCAGTACTTC
size: .
V: TRBV5-6
D: .
J: TRBJ2-5

CDR3: CASSLGQGGGNTEAFF
DNA: TGTGCCAGCAGCTTAGGACAGGGAGGAGGGAACACTGAAGCTTTCTTT
size: once
V: TRBV7-2
D: TRBD1
J: TRBJ1-1

CDR3: CASSQDFDRSNSPLHF
DNA: TGCGCCAGCAGCCAAGATTTTGACAGAAGTAATTCACCCCTCCACTTT
size: .
V: TRBV4-3
D: .
J: TRBJ1-6

CDR3: CASSLAGVNTGELFF
DNA: TGTGCCAGCAGCTTAGCAGGGGTGAACACCGGGGAGCTGTTTTTT
size: .
V: TRBV11-3
D: .
J: TRBJ2-2

CDR3: CASSPNGGQGIDEQYF
DNA: TGTGCCAGCAGCCCCAACGGGGGACAGGGAATCGACGAGCAGTACTTC
size: .
V: TRBV7-6
D: TRBD1
J: TRBJ2-7

CDR3: CASRTTGVQGEQYF
DNA: TGTGCCAGCAGAACTACAGGGGTGCAGGGGGAGCAGTACTTC
size: .
V: TRBV6-5
D: TRBD1
J: TRBJ2-7

CDR3: CASSSGLAGAYEQYF
DNA: TGTGCCAGCAGCTCGGGACTAGCGGGGGCCTACGAGCAGTACTTC
size: .
V: TRBV5-4
D: TRBD2
J: TRBJ2-7

CDR3: CASSKTGCSPLHF
DNA: TGTGCCAGCAGCAAAACCGGGTGCTCACCCCTCCACTTT
size: .
V: TRBV21-1
D: .
J: TRBJ1-6

CDR3: CASTHGGTGELFF
DNA: TGTGCCAGCACCCACGGAGGCACCGGGGAGCTGTTTTTT
size: .
V: TRBV9
D: .
J: TRBJ2-2

CDR3: CASSYGQGFRQPQHF
DNA: TGTGCCAGCAGTTACGGACAGGGTTTTCGGCAGCCCCAGCATTTT
size: .
V: TRBV6-2/TRBV6-3
D: TRBD1
J: TRBJ1-5

CDR3: CASSPNGQGDGYTF
DNA: TGTGCCAGCTCACCAAACGGACAGGGCGATGGCTACACCTTC
size: .
V: TRBV18
D: TRBD1
J: TRBJ1-2

CDR3: CASSTRERVETQYF
DNA: TGCGCCAGCAGCACCCGGGAAAGGGTAGAGACCCAGTACTTC
size: few
V: TRBV4-1
D: .
J: TRBJ2-5

CDR3: CASRLDRGPTYEQYF
DNA: TGTGCCAGCAGGCTCGACAGGGGCCCCACCTACGAGCAGTACTTC
size: .
V: TRBV2
D: TRBD1
J: TRBJ2-7

CDR3: CASLDSFSYEQYF
DNA: TGTGCCAGCCTAGACAGCTTCTCCTACGAGCAGTACTTC
size: .
V: TRBV6-5
D: .
J: TRBJ2-7

CDR3: CASSEAGTGKNTIYF
DNA: TGTGCCAGCAGCGAAGCCGGGACAGGAAAAAACACCATATATTTT
size: .
V: TRBV5-4
D: TRBD1
J: TRBJ1-3

CDR3: CASSVRTGELSKLFF
DNA: TGTGCCAGCAGTGTCCGGACAGGGGAACTCTCAAAACTGTTTTTT
size: .
V: TRBV28
D: TRBD1
J: TRBJ1-4

CDR3: CASSWGELELFF
DNA: TGTGCCAGCAGCTGGGGGGAGCTGGAACTGTTTTTT
size: once
V: TRBV5-5
D: .
J: TRBJ1-4

CDR3: CASSSTGDQPQHF
DNA: TGTGCCAGCAGCTCCACAGGAGATCAGCCCCAGCATTTT
size: .
V: TRBV11-2
D: .
J: TRBJ1-5

CDR3: CASSTPGEQYF
DNA: TGTGCCAGCAGCACCCCGGGGGAGCAGTACTTC
size: .
V: TRBV7-2
D: .
J: TRBJ2-7